The present entry profiles one T cell receptor beta chain with its context. The entry originates in a study of T cell repertoires in cytomegalovirus infection. The CDR3 sequence is 14 residues long. V was cut by 3 bases and J by 4 bases, with 10 bases left in between. MiXCR, applied by TCRdb to the reads, yields one record per CDR3 protein. The sample contains about 450,000 distinct CDR3 sequences, roughly 31% of which appear only once. The sample was PBMCs. J is TRBJ1-3 and V is TRBV12-3 or TRBV12-4, with D unresolved. This clonotype originated in a human donor in good health (CMV status not recorded). Some clones in this sample may be carry-over from other donors' samples. The CDR3 loop reads CASSLWPHGNTIYF. Here the CDR3 DNA reads TGTGCCAGCAGTTTGTGGCCTCACGGAAACACCATATATTTT.